This T cell receptor beta chain was captured by sequencing in a study of PD-1 blockade in classical Hodgkin lymphoma. To note about this clone: The target antigen is unknown.

The time point is: cycle 4 day 1 (C4D1), after less than 7 weeks of nivolumab. Each of the patients experienced relapse following autologous stem cell transplantation, and their brentuximab vedotin exposure differed. V lost 5 bases and J lost 5, with 6 bases in between. CDR1 is SGHTA, CDR2 FQGNSA, per germline. CDR3 length equals 11 residues. TCRdb's copy holds only in-frame clones and misses some; the assay was immunoSEQ multiplex PCR. The sample consists of under 30,000 clones, around four fifths of them appearing once. Study-level findings and limits: CD4+ TCR diversity, unlike CD8+, rose significantly by C4D1. Complete responders matched newly diagnosed patients in baseline diversity. Patients who initiated nivolumab within 1 year of ASCT were excluded.

Specimen: peripheral blood mononuclear cells (PBMCs), collected before the fourth cycle of nivolumab. The TCR originated in a human donor with classical Hodgkin lymphoma. V is TRBV7-2 and J is TRBJ1-1, with TRBD1 as a possible D gene (5 bases). The CDR3 sequence is CASSAGTEAFF. CDR3 bases: TGTGCCAGCAGCGCAGGGACTGAAGCTTTCTTT.